This TCR beta chain is drawn from a study of T cell responses to AZD1222 COVID-19 vaccine. Comments on this clone: Its matching antigen is unknown.

Sequenced by immunoSEQ multiplex PCR; TCRdb stores in-frame clones only, minus some. This table has 150,000 to 180,000 clones, around 85% appearing once. This CDR3 is built from 16 residues. With V trimmed by 2 bases and J by 0 bases, 6 bases remained unmatched. Germline-derived CDR1 and CDR2 are MGHRA and YSYEKL. Findings and caveats of the study: In the spike-specific TCR repertoire, nearly half reportedly target unmutated variant regions. Among those given AZD1222, only six were seropositive at baseline.

The sequencing here drew on peripheral blood, taken on day 0 of MenACWY control vaccination. This chain links TRBV4-1 with TRBJ1-2; 7 positions match TRBD1. The TCR originated in an adult in good health. CDR3 DNA sequence: TGCGCCAGCAGCCAACCATGGGACAGAGCTAACTATGGCTACACCTTC. Translated, it gives CASSQPWDRANYGYTF.